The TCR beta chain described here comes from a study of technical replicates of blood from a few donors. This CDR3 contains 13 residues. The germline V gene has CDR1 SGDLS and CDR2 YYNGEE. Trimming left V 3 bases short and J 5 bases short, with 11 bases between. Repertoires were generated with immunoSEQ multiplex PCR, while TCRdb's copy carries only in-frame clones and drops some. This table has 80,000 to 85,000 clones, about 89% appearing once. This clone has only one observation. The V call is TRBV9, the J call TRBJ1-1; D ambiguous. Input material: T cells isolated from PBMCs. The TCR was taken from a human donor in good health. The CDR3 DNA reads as TGTGCCAGCAGCGAGGAGGACCGGACTGAAGCTTTCTTT. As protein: CASSEEDRTEAFF.